What follows is one T cell receptor (beta chain) and its context. The CDR3 runs 16 residues. V lost 3 bases, J lost 0 bases, and 17 bases lay in between. Germline V gene lookup returns CDR1 DFQATT and CDR2 SNEGSKA (reference sequence). The sample belongs to a study of blood T cell repertoires in COVID-19. About the research overall: The analysed material was cDNA or gDNA that came from T cells, B-cell-depleted T cells, or PBMCs.

In the original workflow: Researchers report that nucleated cell counts were estimated from reference gene primer amplification. TCRdb's table, derived via immunoSEQ multiplex PCR, lists solely in-frame clones and lacks some. V, J and clone size are those of that table, while D and trimming were read from the DNA. The profile shows a few hundred thousand clones, roughly 80% of them singletons. This sequence originates from a woman in her forties or fifties with active or convalescent COVID-19. Sequencing was carried out using peripheral blood. The chain employs TRBV20-1 and TRBJ2-5; D perhaps matches TRBD2 (6 bases). The CDR3 region has the DNA TGCAGTGCTAGTAACCAGGCGGGGTGGCACCAAGAGACCCAGTACTTC. This sequence encodes CSASNQAGWHQETQYF.